A single sample is the source of the 11 T cell receptor beta chains below, sequenced in a study of CD8 T cells in ankylosing spondylitis. TCRdb used MiXCR to reprocess the 5' RACE reads, holding one entry per CDR3 protein. The repertoire holds about 260,000 distinct CDR3 sequences, with roughly a quarter as singletons. The sequencing input was blood, either unsorted or a sorted T cell fraction (not recorded which). Receptors originate from a male donor with ankylosing spondylitis or in good health (not recorded which).

This clonotype appeared a few times. This chain links TRBV20-1 with TRBJ2-5; no definite D call. The CDR3 is 14 amino acids. Germline V gives CDR1 DFQATT, CDR2 SNEGSKA (reference sequence). The ends were cut back, 0 bases at V and 4 bases at J, with 12 bases in the middle. This CDR3 reads CSARDHRVGETQYF. In DNA form, the CDR3 reads TGCAGTGCTAGAGATCACCGGGTAGGAGAGACCCAGTACTTC.

This clonotype occurred many times. The V gene is TRBV10-3, the J gene TRBJ1-1; no clear D. The CDR3 is made up of 13 amino acids. Germline CDR1 ENHRY, CDR2 SYGVKD. Between the trimmed V and J ends, which lost 6 bases and 7 bases, there was a span of 15 bases. The CDR3 nucleotides are TGTGCCATCAGCTCAGACATTGAGGGTGAAGCTTTCTTT. It translates to CAISSDIEGEAFF.

CDR3 sequence: CASSPQVVDTQYF. The CDR3 nucleotides read TGTGCCAGCAGCCCCCAAGTCGTAGATACGCAGTATTTT. The rearrangement joins TRBV7-2 to TRBJ2-3; D not certain. The V and J ends lost 5 bases and 5 bases respectively, with 11 bases between them. Germline values: CDR1 SGHTA, CDR2 FQGNSA. This CDR3 is built from 13 residues.

This clonotype was found a few times. V and J are TRBV12-3 or TRBV12-4 and TRBJ2-5; tentative D call: TRBD2 (6 bases). The CDR3 runs 15 residues. V lost 5 bases and J 4 bases, leaving 17 bases between the germline ends. The CDR3 nucleotides read TGTGCCAGCAGTCCTATGGCGGGGCTGACAGAGACCCAGTACTTC. It translates to CASSPMAGLTETQYF.

Here the CDR3 reads CASSSGTERTQYF. DNA for the CDR3: TGTGCCAGCAGCTCCGGGACGGAGAGGACCCAGTACTTC. The V call is TRBV5-6, the J call TRBJ2-5; the D gene could be TRBD1 or TRBD2 (5 bases each). The germline V gene encodes CDR1 SGHDT and CDR2 YYEEEE. With 3 bases removed from V and 7 bases from J, the gap between germline ends came to 13 bases. The CDR3 has 13 amino acids.

This clonotype was detected ten times or more. V usage is TRBV11-2 and J usage is TRBJ2-2, with D possibly being TRBD2 (5 bases). Germline assignment: CDR1 SGHAT and CDR2 FQNNGV. V lost 3 bases, J lost 4 bases, and 9 bases lay in between. CDR3 length: 14 amino acids. The CDR3 DNA reads TGTGCCAGCAGCTTCTCTGGACTCACCGGGGAGCTGTTTTTT. Its protein is CASSFSGLTGELFF.

Ten or more counts support this clonotype. The chain is built from TRBV29-1 and TRBJ1-2; 7 positions agree with TRBD1. Trimming cost V 3 bases and J 4 bases; bases outside gene matches: 17. There are 17 residues in the CDR3. Germline values: CDR1 SQVTM, CDR2 ANQGSEA. As DNA, the CDR3 is TGCAGCGTTGATGGACAACACAGGGGTCGTCGGGGCTATGGCTACACCTTC. It is translated as CSVDGQHRGRRGYGYTF.

This clonotype was found many times. CDR3 nucleotide sequence: TGTGCCAGCAGCATCAGGGTCGCTAATGAAAAACTGTTTTTT. Its protein is CASSIRVANEKLFF. The chain is built from TRBV11-2 and TRBJ1-4, with D possibly being TRBD1 (5 bases). Germline V gene lookup returns CDR1 SGHAT and CDR2 FQNNGV. There are 14 residues in the CDR3. V dropped 5 bases and J dropped 3 bases, with 10 bases sitting between them.

The V gene is TRBV5-1, the J gene TRBJ2-5; D call uncertain. There are 13 residues in the CDR3. Trimming removed 6 bases at V and 1 base at J, with 10 bases between. CDR1 is SGHRS and CDR2 is YFSETQ in the germline V gene. The CDR3 sequence is CASKSPVQETQYF. The CDR3 DNA reads TGCGCCAGCAAATCTCCAGTCCAAGAGACCCAGTACTTC.

Ten or more counts support this clonotype. The J gene is TRBJ1-1, the V gene TRBV20-1; a possible D gene is TRBD1 (5 bases). The germline V and J ends were trimmed by 5 bases and 0 bases, with 10 bases remaining between them. The CDR3 totals 13 residues. The V gene's germline CDR1 is DFQATT and CDR2 SNEGSKA (reference sequence). CDR3 DNA sequence: TGCAGTGCTCACCAGGGCATGAACACTGAAGCTTTCTTT. Amino acid sequence: CSAHQGMNTEAFF.

In this sample, this clonotype turned up many times. CDR3 residues: CAIRTLAGGRNYEQYF. In nucleotides, the CDR3 is TGTGCCATCAGGACCCTGGCGGGGGGGAGGAACTACGAGCAGTACTTC. The V and J genes are TRBV10-3 and TRBJ2-7; TRBD2 aligns across 9 bases. This CDR3 comprises 16 residues. Germline-derived CDR1 and CDR2 are ENHRY and SYGVKD. V was pared by 6 bases and J by 3 bases, with 12 bases of the junction left unmatched.